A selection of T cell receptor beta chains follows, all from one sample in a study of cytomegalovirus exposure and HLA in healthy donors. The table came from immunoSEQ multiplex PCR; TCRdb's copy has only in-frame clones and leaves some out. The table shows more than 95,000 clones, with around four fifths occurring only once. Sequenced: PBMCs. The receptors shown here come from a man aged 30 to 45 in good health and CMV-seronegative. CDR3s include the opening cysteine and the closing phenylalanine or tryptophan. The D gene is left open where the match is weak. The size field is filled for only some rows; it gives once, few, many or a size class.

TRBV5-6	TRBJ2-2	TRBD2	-	CASNGLVGGAGELFF	TGTGCCAGCAACGGACTAGTGGGAGGTGCCGGGGAGCTGTTCTTT
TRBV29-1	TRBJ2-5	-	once	CSVGDRRNSGQYF	TGCAGCGTTGGCGACAGGCGGAATAGTGGGCAGTACTTC
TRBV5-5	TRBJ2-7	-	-	CASSLFPGAYEQYF	TGTGCCAGCAGCTTGTTCCCAGGGGCCTACGAGCAGTACTTC
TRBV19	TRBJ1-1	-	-	CASSETGFRTEAFF	TGTGCCAGTAGTGAGACAGGTTTTCGCACTGAAGCTTTCTTT
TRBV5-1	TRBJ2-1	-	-	CASSLGQDNEQFF	TGCGCCAGCAGCTTGGGCCAGGACAATGAGCAGTTCTTC
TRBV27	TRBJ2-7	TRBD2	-	CASSLSPPAYSGSGSEQYF	TGTGCCAGCAGTTTATCCCCTCCAGCCTATAGCGGGAGCGGGTCCGAGCAGTACTTC
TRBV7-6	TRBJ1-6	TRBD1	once	CASSLGPGQDSPLHF	TGTGCCAGCAGCTTAGGCCCGGGACAGGATTCACCCCTCCACTTT
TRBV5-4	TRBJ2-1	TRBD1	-	CASSLAQGAYNEQFF	TGTGCCAGCAGCTTGGCACAGGGGGCCTACAATGAGCAGTTCTTC
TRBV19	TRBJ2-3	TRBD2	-	CASRIGLGADTQYF	TGTGCCAGTAGAATCGGACTAGGCGCAGATACGCAGTATTTT
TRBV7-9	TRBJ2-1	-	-	CSAPNGTGEQFF	TGTTCCGCCCCCAACGGCACAGGGGAGCAGTTCTTC
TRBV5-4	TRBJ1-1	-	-	CASSWTQGNTEAFF	TGTGCCAGCAGCTGGACCCAGGGGAACACTGAAGCTTTCTTT
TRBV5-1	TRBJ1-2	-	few	CASSLGHPEVHYGYTF	TGCGCCAGCAGCTTGGGTCATCCTGAGGTTCACTATGGCTACACCTTC
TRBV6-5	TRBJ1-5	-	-	CASRQGRQPQHF	TGTGCCAGCAGACAGGGCCGACAGCCCCAGCATTTT
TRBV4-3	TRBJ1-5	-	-	CASSQDIPAGSGNQPQHF	TGCGCCAGCAGCCAAGACATCCCGGCGGGGAGCGGCAATCAGCCCCAGCATTTT
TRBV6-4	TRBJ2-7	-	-	CAGGSPYEQYF	TGCGCCGGAGGGTCCCCCTACGAGCAGTACTTC
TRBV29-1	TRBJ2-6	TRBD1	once	CSVAGTGALSGANVLTF	TGCAGCGTCGCCGGGACAGGGGCTCTCTCTGGGGCCAACGTCCTGACTTTC
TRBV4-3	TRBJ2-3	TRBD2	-	CASSQDRGDTDTQYF	TGCGCCAGCAGCCAAGACCGGGGGGACACAGATACGCAGTATTTT